The 14 T cell receptor beta chains in this list originate from one sample, sequenced in a study of cytomegalovirus exposure and HLA in healthy donors. The PCR employed 60 Vbeta primers together with 13 Jbeta primers. Method: immunoSEQ multiplex PCR; TCRdb's copy keeps in-frame clones and lacks some. The sample records around 120,000 clones, 80% to 90% being singletons. Material for sequencing was PBMCs. These receptors all stem from a man aged 50 or older in good health and CMV-seronegative.

This rearrangement joins TRBV5-1 to TRBJ2-5; D unresolved. Germline CDR1 and CDR2: SGHRS and YFSETQ. CDR3 size: 14 residues. V lost 0 bases and J lost 1, with 7 bases in between. CDR3 sequence (DNA): TGCGCCAGCAGCTTGGGGGCTGTCCAAGAGACCCAGTACTTC. As protein: CASSLGAVQETQYF.

The V and J genes are TRBV5-8 and TRBJ1-2, with 9 bases aligning to TRBD1. Germline CDR1 and CDR2: SGHTS and YDEGEE. The CDR3 is 13 residues long. With V trimmed by 3 bases and J by 4 bases, 1 base remained unmatched. The CDR3 DNA sequence: TGTGCCAGCAGCTGGGACAGGGCCTATGGCTACACCTTC. This sequence encodes CASSWDRAYGYTF.

The chain has TRBV6-1 and TRBJ2-6, with D hard to call. Trimming pared 1 base from V and 1 base from J, leaving 8 bases between. The CDR3 is 16 amino acids. CDR1 MNHNS and CDR2 SASEGT come from the germline V gene. The CDR3 here is CASSEGLMSGANVLTF. The CDR3 DNA reads as TGTGCCAGCAGTGAAGGGCTGATGTCTGGGGCCAACGTCCTGACTTTC.

The V call is TRBV7-9, the J call TRBJ2-7; D ambiguous. CDR3 length: 12 residues. CDR1 and CDR2 from the germline V gene are SEHNR and FQNEAQ (reference sequence). With 5 bases removed from V and 0 bases from J, the gap between germline ends came to 5 bases. The CDR3, as DNA: TGTGCCAGCAGCCGGTCCTCCTACGAGCAGTACTTC. Translated: CASSRSSYEQYF.

The rearrangement uses TRBV30 and TRBJ2-2, with 12 nucleotides matching TRBD2. The CDR3 runs 15 residues. V lost 4 bases, J lost 7 bases, and 7 bases stayed unmatched. Germline V gene lookup returns CDR1 GTSNPN and CDR2 SVGIG (reference sequence). The CDR3 DNA sequence: TGTGCCTGGAAGGAGACTAGCGGGGGTGGCGGGGAGCTGTTTTTT. Amino acids: CAWKETSGGGGELFF.

There are a few counts of this clone. The genes are TRBV4-1 and TRBJ1-1; D not resolved. Germline V lookup: CDR1 MGHRA, CDR2 YSYEKL. Trimming removed 1 base from V and 2 bases from J, with 8 bases in between. The CDR3 is 14 amino acids. CDR3 region: CASSQVSVNTEAFF. The CDR3 nucleotides are TGCGCCAGCAGCCAAGTTAGTGTCAACACTGAAGCTTTCTTT.

This chain connects TRBV29-1 to TRBJ2-7, with 9 bases fitting TRBD1. V lost 7 bases to trimming and J lost 4 bases; unmatched junction nucleotides: 8. The CDR3 runs 13 residues. CDR1 is SQVTM, CDR2 ANQGSEA, per germline. The CDR3 nucleotides read TGCAGCGCCCGGACAGGGGAGGTGTACGAGCAGTACTTC. This translates into CSARTGEVYEQYF.

This chain links TRBV2 with TRBJ2-3; 8 positions match TRBD2. V dropped 8 bases and J dropped 4; count of bases not matched to a gene: 11. The CDR3 covers 15 residues. The V gene's germline CDR1 is SNHLY and CDR2 FYNNEI. CDR3 in amino acids: CASGRGGSGADTQYF. The DNA of the CDR3 is TGTGCCAGCGGCCGGGGGGGGAGCGGCGCAGATACGCAGTATTTT.

V and J are TRBV7-6 and TRBJ1-5; 11 nucleotides agree with TRBD1. Germline-derived CDR1 and CDR2 are SGHVS and FNYEAQ. The V segment lost 4 bases and the J segment 7 bases; nucleotides outside the gene matches: 6. CDR3 length equals 15 residues. CDR3 sequence reads: CASSSGTGGRQPQHF. The CDR3 DNA is TGTGCCAGCAGCTCCGGGACAGGGGGTCGACAGCCCCAGCATTTT.

This chain uses TRBV6-5 with TRBJ2-7; 7 positions agree with TRBD1. The trim removed 6 bases at V and 0 bases at J, leaving 5 bases unmatched. From germline, CDR1 is MNHEY and CDR2 SVGAGI. The CDR3 covers 14 residues. This chain's CDR3 is CASSRDRSSYEQYF. The CDR3 bases are TGTGCCAGCAGCCGGGACAGAAGCTCCTACGAGCAGTACTTC.

This chain joins TRBV5-1 and TRBJ2-2, with 9 bases fitting TRBD2. The CDR3 sequence is 17 residues long. Per germline, CDR1 SGHRS and CDR2 YFSETQ. V gave up 4 bases and J gave up 4 bases; unmatched junction bases: 11. The CDR3 is CASSPGGGGGRTGELFF. Here the CDR3 DNA reads TGCGCCAGCAGCCCCGGGGGCGGGGGGGGCCGCACCGGGGAGCTGTTTTTT.

This chain links TRBV4-1 with TRBJ2-3; perhaps TRBD2 as D (6 bases). CDR1 is MGHRA, CDR2 YSYEKL, per germline. The CDR3 loop spans 17 amino acids. V lost 4 bases and J 1 base, leaving 18 bases between the germline ends. The CDR3 loop is CASSRTLGGMGTDTQYF. CDR3 nucleotide sequence: TGCGCCAGCAGCCGTACCTTGGGGGGTATGGGCACAGATACGCAGTATTTT.

This clone was found a few times. The chain links TRBV5-6 to TRBJ1-3, with TRBD1 matching 10 bases. V shed 6 bases and J 1 base; nucleotides not matched to a gene: 1. CDR1 is SGHDT and CDR2 is YYEEEE in the germline V gene. There are 14 residues in the CDR3. The CDR3 sequence is CASKGQGSGNTIYF. CDR3 sequence (DNA): TGTGCCAGCAAGGGACAGGGGTCTGGAAACACCATATATTTT.

This chain joins TRBV12-5 and TRBJ2-7; a possible D gene is TRBD1 (5 bases). This CDR3 comprises 17 residues. The germline V and J ends were trimmed by 0 bases and 6 bases, with 21 bases remaining between them. Germline V CDR1 and CDR2: LGHNT, FRNRAP. CDR3 DNA: TGTGCTAGTGGTTTGGTACTTAGTAAAGACAGCCCCTCCGAGCAGTACTTC. This gives the protein CASGLVLSKDSPSEQYF.